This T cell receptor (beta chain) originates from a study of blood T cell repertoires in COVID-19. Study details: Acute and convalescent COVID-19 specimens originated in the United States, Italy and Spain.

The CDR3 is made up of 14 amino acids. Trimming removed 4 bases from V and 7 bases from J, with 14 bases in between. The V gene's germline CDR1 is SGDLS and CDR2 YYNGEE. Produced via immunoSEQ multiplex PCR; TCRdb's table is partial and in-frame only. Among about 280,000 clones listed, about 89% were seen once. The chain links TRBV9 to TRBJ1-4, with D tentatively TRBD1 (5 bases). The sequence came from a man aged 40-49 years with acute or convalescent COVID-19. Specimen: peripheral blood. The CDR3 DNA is TGTGCCAGCAGCCCGGAGGGGTCAGGTGAAAAACTGTTTTTT. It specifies CASSPEGSGEKLFF.